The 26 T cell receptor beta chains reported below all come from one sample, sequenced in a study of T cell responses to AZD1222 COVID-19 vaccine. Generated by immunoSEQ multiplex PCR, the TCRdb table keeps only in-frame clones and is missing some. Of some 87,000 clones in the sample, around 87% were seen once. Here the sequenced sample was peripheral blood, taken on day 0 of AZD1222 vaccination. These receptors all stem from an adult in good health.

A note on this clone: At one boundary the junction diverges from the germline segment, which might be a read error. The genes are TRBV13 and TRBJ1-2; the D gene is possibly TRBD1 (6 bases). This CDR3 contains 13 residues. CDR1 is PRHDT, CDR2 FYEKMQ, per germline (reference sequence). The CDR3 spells CASSLAGDYGYTF. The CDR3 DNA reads TGTGCCAGCAGTTTAGCAGGGGACTATGGCTACACCTTC.

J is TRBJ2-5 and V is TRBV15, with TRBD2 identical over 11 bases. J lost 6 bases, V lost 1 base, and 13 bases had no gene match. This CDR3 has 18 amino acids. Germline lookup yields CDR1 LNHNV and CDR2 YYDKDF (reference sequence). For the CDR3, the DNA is TGTGCCACCAGCAGAGGGTTGGCTAGCGGGAGGAGCGGCCAGACCCAGTACTTC. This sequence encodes CATSRGLASGRSGQTQYF. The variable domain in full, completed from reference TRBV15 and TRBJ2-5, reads DAMVIQNPRYQVTQFGKPVTLSCSQTLNHNVMYWYQQKSSQAPKLLFHYYDKDFNNEADTPDNFQSRRPNTSFCFLDIRSPGLGDTAMYLCATSRGLASGRSGQTQYFGPGTRLLVL.

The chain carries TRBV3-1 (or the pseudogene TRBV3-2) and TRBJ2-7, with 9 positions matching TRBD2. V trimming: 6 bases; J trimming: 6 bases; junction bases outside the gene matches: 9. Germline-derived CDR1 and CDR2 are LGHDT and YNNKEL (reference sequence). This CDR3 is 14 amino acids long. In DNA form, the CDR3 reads TGTGCCAGCAGTCTCGGACTAGCGTTGTCCGAGCAGTACTTC. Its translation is CASSLGLALSEQYF.

Here the CDR3 reads CASSYRQRTEAFF. The CDR3 DNA reads TGTGCCAGCAGTTACCGACAGCGGACTGAAGCTTTCTTT. This rearrangement joins TRBV6-5 to TRBJ1-1; D possibly corresponds to TRBD1 (5 bases). Germline lookup yields CDR1 MNHEY and CDR2 SVGAGI. The V and J ends lost 2 bases and 5 bases respectively, with 9 bases between them. The CDR3 extends over 13 amino acids.

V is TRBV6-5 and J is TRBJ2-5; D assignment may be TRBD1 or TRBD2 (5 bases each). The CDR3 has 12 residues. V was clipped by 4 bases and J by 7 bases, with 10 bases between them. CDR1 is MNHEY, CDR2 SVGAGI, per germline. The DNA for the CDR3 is TGTGCCAGCAGTTCCACTGGGGGGACCCAGTACTTC. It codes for CASSSTGGTQYF.

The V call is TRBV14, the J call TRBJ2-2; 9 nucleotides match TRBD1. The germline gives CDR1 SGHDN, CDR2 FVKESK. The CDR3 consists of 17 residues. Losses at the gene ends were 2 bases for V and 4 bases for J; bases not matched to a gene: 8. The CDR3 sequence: CASSQTFTGGITGELFF. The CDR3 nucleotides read TGTGCCAGCAGCCAAACCTTTACAGGGGGCATCACCGGGGAGCTGTTTTTT.

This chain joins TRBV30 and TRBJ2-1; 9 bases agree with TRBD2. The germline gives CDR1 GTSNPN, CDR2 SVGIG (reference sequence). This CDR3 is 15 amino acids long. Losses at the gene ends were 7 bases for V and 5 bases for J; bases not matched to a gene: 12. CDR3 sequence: CAYLTSGGMDNEQFF. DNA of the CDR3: TGTGCCTATTTGACTAGCGGAGGAATGGACAATGAGCAGTTCTTC.

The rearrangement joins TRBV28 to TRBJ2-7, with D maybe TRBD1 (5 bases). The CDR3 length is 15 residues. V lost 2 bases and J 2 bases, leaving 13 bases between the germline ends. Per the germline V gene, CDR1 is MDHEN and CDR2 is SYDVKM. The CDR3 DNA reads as TGTGCCAGCAGTTTAGTTCCGCCAGGGCCCTACGAGCAGTACTTC. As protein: CASSLVPPGPYEQYF.

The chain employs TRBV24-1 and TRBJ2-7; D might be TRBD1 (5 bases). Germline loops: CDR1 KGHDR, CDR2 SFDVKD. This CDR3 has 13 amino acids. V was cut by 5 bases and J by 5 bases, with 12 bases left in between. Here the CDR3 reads CATSGRTGDEQYF. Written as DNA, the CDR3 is TGTGCCACCAGTGGGAGAACAGGAGACGAGCAGTACTTC.

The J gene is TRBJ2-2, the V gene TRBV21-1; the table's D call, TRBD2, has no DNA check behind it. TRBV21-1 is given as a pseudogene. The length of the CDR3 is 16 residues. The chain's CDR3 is CASSPPRRQNTGELFF. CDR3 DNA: TGTGCCAGCAGCCCCCCCCGGCGGCAGAACACCGGGGAGCTGTTTTTT.

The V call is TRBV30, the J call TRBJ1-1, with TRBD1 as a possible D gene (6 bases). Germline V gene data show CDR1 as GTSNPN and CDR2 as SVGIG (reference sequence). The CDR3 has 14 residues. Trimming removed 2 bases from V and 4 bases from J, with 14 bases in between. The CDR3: CAWSLQGRSTEAFF. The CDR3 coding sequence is TGTGCCTGGAGTTTACAGGGACGGAGCACTGAAGCTTTCTTT.

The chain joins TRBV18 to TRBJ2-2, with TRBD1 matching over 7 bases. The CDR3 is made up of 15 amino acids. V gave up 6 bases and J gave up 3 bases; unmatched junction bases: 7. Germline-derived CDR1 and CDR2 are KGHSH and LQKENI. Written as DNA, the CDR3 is TGTGCCAGCTCGGCCGGGACAGCCGACACCGGGGAGCTGTTTTTT. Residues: CASSAGTADTGELFF.

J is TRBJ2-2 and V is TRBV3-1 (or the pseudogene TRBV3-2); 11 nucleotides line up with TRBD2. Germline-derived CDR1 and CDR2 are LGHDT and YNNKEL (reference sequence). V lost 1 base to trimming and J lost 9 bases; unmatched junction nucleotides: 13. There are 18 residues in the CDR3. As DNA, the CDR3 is TGTGCCAGCAGCCAAGCCCATTCACTAGCGGGAGTTGTCAGGGAGCTGTTTTTT. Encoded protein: CASSQAHSLAGVVRELFF.

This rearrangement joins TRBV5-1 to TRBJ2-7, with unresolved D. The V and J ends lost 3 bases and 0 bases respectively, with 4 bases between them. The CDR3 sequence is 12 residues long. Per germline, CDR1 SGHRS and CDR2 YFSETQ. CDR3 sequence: CASSWDSYEQYF. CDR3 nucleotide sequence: TGCGCCAGCAGCTGGGACTCCTACGAGCAGTACTTC.

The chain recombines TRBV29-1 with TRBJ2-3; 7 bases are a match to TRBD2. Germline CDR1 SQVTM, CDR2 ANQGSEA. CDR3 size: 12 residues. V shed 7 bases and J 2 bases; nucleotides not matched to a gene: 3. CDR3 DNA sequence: TGCAGCGCGGCGGGAGTCACAGATACGCAGTATTTT. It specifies CSAAGVTDTQYF.

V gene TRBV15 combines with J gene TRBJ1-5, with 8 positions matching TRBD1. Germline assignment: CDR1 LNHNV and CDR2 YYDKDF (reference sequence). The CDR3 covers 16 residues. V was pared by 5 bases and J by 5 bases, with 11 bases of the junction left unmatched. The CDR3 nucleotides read TGTGCCACCAGCTCCCTGAACAGGGGGGGATATCAGCCCCAGCATTTT. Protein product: CATSSLNRGGYQPQHF.

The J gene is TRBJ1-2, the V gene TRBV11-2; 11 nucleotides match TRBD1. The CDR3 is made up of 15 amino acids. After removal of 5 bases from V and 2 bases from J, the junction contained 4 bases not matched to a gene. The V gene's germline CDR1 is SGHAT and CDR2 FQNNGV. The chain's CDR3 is CASSPGTGGNYGYTF. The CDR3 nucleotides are TGTGCCAGCAGCCCAGGGACAGGGGGGAACTATGGCTACACCTTC.

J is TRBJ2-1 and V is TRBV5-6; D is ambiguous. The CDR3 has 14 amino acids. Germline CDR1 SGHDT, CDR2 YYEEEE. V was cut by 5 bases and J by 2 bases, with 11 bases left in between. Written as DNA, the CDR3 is TGTGCCAGCAGGAAAGGTGAGGCCTACAATGAGCAGTTCTTC. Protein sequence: CASRKGEAYNEQFF.

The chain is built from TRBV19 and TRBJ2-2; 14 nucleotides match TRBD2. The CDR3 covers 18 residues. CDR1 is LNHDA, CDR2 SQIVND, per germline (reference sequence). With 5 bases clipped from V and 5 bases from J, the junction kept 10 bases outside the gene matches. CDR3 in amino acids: CASSSPGLAGVRTGELFF. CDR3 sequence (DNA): TGTGCCAGTAGTTCACCGGGACTAGCGGGAGTTCGGACCGGGGAGCTGTTTTTT.

CDR3 in DNA: TGTGCCAGCAGCTTGGGGAATGAGCAGTTCTTC. Encoded protein: CASSLGNEQFF. This chain joins TRBV5-6 and TRBJ2-1; D unresolved. Germline assignment: CDR1 SGHDT and CDR2 YYEEEE. The V end lost 0 bases, the J end lost 7 bases, and 2 bases lay between the germline ends. The CDR3 has 11 amino acids.

The CDR3 spells CASSPPSGRAGSYEQYF. DNA of the CDR3: TGTGCCAGCTCACCACCTAGCGGGAGGGCCGGATCCTACGAGCAGTACTTC. The chain combines TRBV18 with TRBJ2-7, with 11 nucleotides matching TRBD2. Trimming at V came to 0 bases and at J to 1 base, leaving 5 bases not matched to a gene. The CDR3 totals 17 residues. Germline V CDR1 and CDR2: KGHSH, LQKENI.

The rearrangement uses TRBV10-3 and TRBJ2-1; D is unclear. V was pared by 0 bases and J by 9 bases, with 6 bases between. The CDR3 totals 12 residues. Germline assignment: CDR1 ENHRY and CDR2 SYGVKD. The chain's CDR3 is CAISESSGEQFF. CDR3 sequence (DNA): TGTGCCATCAGTGAGTCATCAGGTGAGCAGTTCTTC.

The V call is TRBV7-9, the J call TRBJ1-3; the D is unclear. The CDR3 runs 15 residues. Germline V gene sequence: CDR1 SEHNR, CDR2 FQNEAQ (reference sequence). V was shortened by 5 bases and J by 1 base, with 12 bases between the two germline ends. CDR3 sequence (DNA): TGTGCCAGCAGCCTCGTATTGGGATCTGGAAACACCATATATTTT. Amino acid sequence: CASSLVLGSGNTIYF. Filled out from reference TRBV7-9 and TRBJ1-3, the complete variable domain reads DTGVSQNPRHKITKRGQNVTFRCDPISEHNRLYWYRQTLGQGPEFLTYFQNEAQLEKSRLLSDRFSAERPKGSFSTLEIQRTEQGDSAMYLCASSLVLGSGNTIYFGEGSWLTVV.

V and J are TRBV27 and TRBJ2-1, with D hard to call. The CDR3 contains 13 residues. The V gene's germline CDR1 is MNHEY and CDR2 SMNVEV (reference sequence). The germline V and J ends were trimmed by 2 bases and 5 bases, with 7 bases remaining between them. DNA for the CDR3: TGTGCCAGCAGTTTAGTTGCGGACAATGAGCAGTTCTTC. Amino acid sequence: CASSLVADNEQFF.

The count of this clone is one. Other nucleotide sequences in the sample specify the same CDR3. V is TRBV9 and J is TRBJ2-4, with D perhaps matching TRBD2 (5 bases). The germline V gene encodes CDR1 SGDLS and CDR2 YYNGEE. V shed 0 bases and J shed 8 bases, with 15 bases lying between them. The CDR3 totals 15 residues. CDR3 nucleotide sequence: TGTGCCAGCAGCGTAGGAGGGCTAGTTGGGGACATTCAGTACTTC. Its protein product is CASSVGGLVGDIQYF.

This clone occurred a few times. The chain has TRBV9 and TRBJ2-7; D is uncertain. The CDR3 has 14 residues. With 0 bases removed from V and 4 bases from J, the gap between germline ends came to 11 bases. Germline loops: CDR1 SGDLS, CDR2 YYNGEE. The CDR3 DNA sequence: TGTGCCAGCAGCGTAGGGGAAGGGATGTACGAGCAGTACTTC. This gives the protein CASSVGEGMYEQYF. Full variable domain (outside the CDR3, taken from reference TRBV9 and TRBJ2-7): DSGVTQTPKHLITATGQRVTLRCSPRSGDLSVYWYQQSLDQGLQFLIQYYNGEERAKGNILERFSAQQFPDLHSELNLSSLELGDSALYFCASSVGEGMYEQYFGPGTRLTVT.